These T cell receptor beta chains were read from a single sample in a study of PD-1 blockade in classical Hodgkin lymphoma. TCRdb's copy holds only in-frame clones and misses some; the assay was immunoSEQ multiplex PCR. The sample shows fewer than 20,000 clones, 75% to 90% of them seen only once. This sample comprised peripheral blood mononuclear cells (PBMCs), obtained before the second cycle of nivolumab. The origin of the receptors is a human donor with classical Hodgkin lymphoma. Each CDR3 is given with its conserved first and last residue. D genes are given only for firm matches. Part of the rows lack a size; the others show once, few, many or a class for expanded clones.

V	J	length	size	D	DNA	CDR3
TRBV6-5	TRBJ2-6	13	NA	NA	TGTGCCGCACGGGCAGCTGGGGCCAACGTCCTGACTTTC	CAARAAGANVLTF
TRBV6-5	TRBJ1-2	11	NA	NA	TGTGCCAGCAGCCACCGTTACGGCTACACCTTC	CASSHRYGYTF
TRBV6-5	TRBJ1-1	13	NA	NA	TGTGCCAGCAGGGTACAGGGTGTGACTGAAGCTTTCTTT	CASRVQGVTEAFF
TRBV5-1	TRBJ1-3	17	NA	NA	TGCGCCAGCAGCTTTCTGGACAAAGATGCCTCTGGAAACACCATATATTTT	CASSFLDKDASGNTIYF
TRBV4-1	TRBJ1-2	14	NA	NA	TGCGCCAGCAGCCAACGTAGCAGAAACTATGGCTACACCTTC	CASSQRSRNYGYTF
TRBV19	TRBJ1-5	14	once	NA	TGTGCCAGTAGTAGTAGGGGAGGTGGGCAGCCCCAGCATTTT	CASSSRGGGQPQHF
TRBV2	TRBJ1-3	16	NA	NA	TGTGCCAGCAGTGAATGGGCAGGGAGGACTGGAAACACCATATATTTT	CASSEWAGRTGNTIYF
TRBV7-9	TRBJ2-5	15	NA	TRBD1	TGTGCCAGCAGCACCGGGACAGGGGTGTTTCGGACCCAGTACTTC	CASSTGTGVFRTQYF
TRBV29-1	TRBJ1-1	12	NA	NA	TGCAGCGTTGAGGGCATGAACACTGAAGCTTTCTTT	CSVEGMNTEAFF
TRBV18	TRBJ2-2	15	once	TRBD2	TGTGCCAGCTCGGTCGGACTAGCGGGGGCCGGGGAGCTGTTTTTT	CASSVGLAGAGELFF
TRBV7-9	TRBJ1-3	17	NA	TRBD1	TGTGCCAGCAGCTTGACAGGGGACACCTTCGCTGGAAACACCATATATTTT	CASSLTGDTFAGNTIYF
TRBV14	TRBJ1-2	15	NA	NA	TGTGCCAGCAGCCAAGATGGAGGAAGCAGCTATGGCTACACCTTC	CASSQDGGSSYGYTF
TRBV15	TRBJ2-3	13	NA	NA	TGTGCCACCAGCAGACAAAGGGCCGATACGCAGTATTTT	CATSRQRADTQYF
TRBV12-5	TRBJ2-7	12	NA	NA	TGTGCTAGTGGCCCATTTCCTCAAATCGAGTACTTC	CASGPFPQIEYF
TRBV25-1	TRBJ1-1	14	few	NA	TGTGCCAGCAGAATAGGGTCTCTGAACACTGAAGCTTTCTTT	CASRIGSLNTEAFF
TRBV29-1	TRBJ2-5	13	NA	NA	TGCACCATCTTAAGGGGGGTCCAAGAGACCCAGTACTTC	CTILRGVQETQYF
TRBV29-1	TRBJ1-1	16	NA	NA	TGCAGCGTTGAAGAGGGGACGACGAAAAGGTTCGTTGAAGCTTTCTTT	CSVEEGTTKRFVEAFF
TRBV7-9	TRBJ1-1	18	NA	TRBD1	TGTGCCAGCAGCTCCTCGGACAGGGTCGTTCGGTCGGACACTGAAGCTTTCTTT	CASSSSDRVVRSDTEAFF
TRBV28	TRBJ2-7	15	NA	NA	TGTGCCAGCAGTTTAATCGGGGACGGATACTACGAGCAGTACTTC	CASSLIGDGYYEQYF
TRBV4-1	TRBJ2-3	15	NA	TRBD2	TGCGCCAGCAGCCAAGAGCGGGGGGGCCCAGATACGCAGTATTTT	CASSQERGGPDTQYF
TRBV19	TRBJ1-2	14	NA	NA	TGTGCCAGTAGTATGGGAGCCACGGACTATGGCTACACCTTC	CASSMGATDYGYTF
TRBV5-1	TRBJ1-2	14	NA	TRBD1	TGCGCCAGCAGCTTGGGTGGGACAGGCCTTGGCTACACCTTC	CASSLGGTGLGYTF
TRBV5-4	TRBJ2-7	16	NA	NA	TGTGCCAGCAGCATGGGAGGGGGCAGGGGCGCCTACGAGCAGTACTTC	CASSMGGGRGAYEQYF
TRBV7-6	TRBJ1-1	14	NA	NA	TGTGCCAGCAGCTTGCGTGACAGGAACACTGAAGCTTTCTTT	CASSLRDRNTEAFF
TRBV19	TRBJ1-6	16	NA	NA	TGTGCCAGTAGTATGGGAAGGGACTACTTTAATTCACCCCTCCACTTT	CASSMGRDYFNSPLHF
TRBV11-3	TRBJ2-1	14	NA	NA	TGTGCCAGCCGCCGGGATAACGTCTACAATGAGCAGTTCTTC	CASRRDNVYNEQFF
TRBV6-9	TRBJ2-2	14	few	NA	TGTGCCAGCAGTTACCGGAGAGGGCAGGGGGAGCTGTTTTTT	CASSYRRGQGELFF
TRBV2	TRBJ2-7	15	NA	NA	TGTGCCAGCAGTGACTACAGGGTGGTCTCCTACGAGCAGTACTTC	CASSDYRVVSYEQYF
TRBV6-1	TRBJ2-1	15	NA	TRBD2	TGTGCCAGCAGGGGGACTAGCGGGAGGGAGGATGAGCAGTTCTTC	CASRGTSGREDEQFF
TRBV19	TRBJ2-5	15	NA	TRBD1	TGTGCCAGTAGTATATTTCGGACAGGGGCGGAGACCCAGTACTTC	CASSIFRTGAETQYF
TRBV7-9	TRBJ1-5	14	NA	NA	TGTGCCAGCAGCTTAGCAGGGAGCAATCAGCCCCAGCATTTT	CASSLAGSNQPQHF
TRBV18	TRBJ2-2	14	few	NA	TGTGCCAGCTCAAGCAGACAGGACACCGGGGAGCTGTTTTTT	CASSSRQDTGELFF
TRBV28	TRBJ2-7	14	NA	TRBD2	TGTGCCAGCAGTTTAACGGGGGGTTTTAACGAGCAGTACTTC	CASSLTGGFNEQYF
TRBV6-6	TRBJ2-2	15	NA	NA	TGTGCCAGCAGTTATCGGACTCAGAACACCGGGGAGCTGTTTTTT	CASSYRTQNTGELFF
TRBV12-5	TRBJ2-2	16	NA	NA	TGTGCTAGTGGTTTGCCTACTGCGATCGGAAGCGGGGAGCTGTTTTTT	CASGLPTAIGSGELFF
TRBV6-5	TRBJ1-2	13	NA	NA	TGTGCCAGCAGTTACTCGGCAGGTTATGGCTACACCTTC	CASSYSAGYGYTF
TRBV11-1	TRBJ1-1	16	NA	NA	TGTGCCAGCATGTGCAGGATCGACCAAACGAACACTGAAGCTTTCTTT	CASMCRIDQTNTEAFF
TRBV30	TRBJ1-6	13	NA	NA	TGTGCCCAGGGGTACTCCTATAATTCACCCCTCCACTTT	CAQGYSYNSPLHF
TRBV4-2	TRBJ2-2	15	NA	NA	TGTGCCAGCAGCCAGCTCAGGGGAAACACCGGGGAGCTGTTTTTT	CASSQLRGNTGELFF
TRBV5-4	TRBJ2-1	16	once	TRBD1	TGTGCCGGCAGCGCCAGGGACAGGGGTAGGGGTAATGAGCAGTTCTTC	CAGSARDRGRGNEQFF
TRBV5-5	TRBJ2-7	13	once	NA	TGTGCCAGCAGCTTGCTAAATACTTACGAGCAGTACTTC	CASSLLNTYEQYF
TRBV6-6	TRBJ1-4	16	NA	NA	TGTGCCAGCAGTTACCCCCGGGGCTCAACTAATGAAAAACTGTTTTTT	CASSYPRGSTNEKLFF
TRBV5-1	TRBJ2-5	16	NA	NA	TGCGCCAGCAGGATGACACCTCGGGATGCGGGGGAGACCCAGTACTTC	CASRMTPRDAGETQYF
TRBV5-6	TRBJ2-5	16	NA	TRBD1	TGTGCCAGCAGCCCCACCGGGACAGGGTTCAGGGAGACCCAGTACTTC	CASSPTGTGFRETQYF
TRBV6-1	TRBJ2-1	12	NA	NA	TGTGCCAGCAGTGAAGGGGCAGGTGAGCAGTTCTTC	CASSEGAGEQFF
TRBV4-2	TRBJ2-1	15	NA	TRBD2	TGTGCCAGCAGCCAAGCTAGCGGGGGCTACAATGAGCAGTTCTTC	CASSQASGGYNEQFF
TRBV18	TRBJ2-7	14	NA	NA	TGTGCCAGCTCACCCCATCACGCAGGCTACGAGCAGTACTTC	CASSPHHAGYEQYF
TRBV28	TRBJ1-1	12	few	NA	TGTGCCAGCAGTTGGTGGAACACTGAAGCTTTCTTT	CASSWWNTEAFF
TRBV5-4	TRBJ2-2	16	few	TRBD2	TGTGCCAGCAGCTTGTGGGTAGCGGGTATGATCGGGGAGCTGTTTTTT	CASSLWVAGMIGELFF
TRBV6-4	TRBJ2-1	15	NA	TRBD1	TGTGCCAGCAGTCAGGCAGGGGGTAGCTACAATGAGCAGTTCTTC	CASSQAGGSYNEQFF
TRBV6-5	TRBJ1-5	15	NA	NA	TGTGCCAGCAGCCTCCGGGAGGCCTGGGGCCAGCCCCAGCATTTT	CASSLREAWGQPQHF
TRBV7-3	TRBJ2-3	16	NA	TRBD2	TGTGCCAGCAGGTCGTCGCCAGCGGGAGTGGCAGATACGCAGTATTTT	CASRSSPAGVADTQYF
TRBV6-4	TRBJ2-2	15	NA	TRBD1	TGTGCCAGCAGTGAAGCGCGGACAGGGGCCGGGGAGCTGTTTTTT	CASSEARTGAGELFF
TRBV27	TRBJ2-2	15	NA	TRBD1	TGTGCCAGCAGTGAAGGACAGGGGCCGTCGAGGGAGCTGTTTTTT	CASSEGQGPSRELFF
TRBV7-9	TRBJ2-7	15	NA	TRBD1	TGTGCCAGCAGCTCACGGGACAGCCTAATATACGAGCAGTACTTC	CASSSRDSLIYEQYF
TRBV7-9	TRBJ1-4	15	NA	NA	TGTGCCAGCAGCCCGGGCAGGGCCACTAATGAAAAACTGTTTTTT	CASSPGRATNEKLFF
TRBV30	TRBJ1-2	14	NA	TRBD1	TGTGCCTGGATCCGGACAGGGGGTTTTGAGGGCTACACCTTC	CAWIRTGGFEGYTF